This T cell receptor (beta chain) was recovered during a study of Graves' ophthalmopathy and Graves' hyperthyroidism. Study-wide findings and caveats: In blood appeared most of the expanded thyroid clonotypes whose frequency exceeded 0.001. Ophthalmopathy progression was predicted with 65% to 71% sensitivity and about 72% specificity.

Other autoimmune disease, uncontrolled infection, pregnancy and lactation led to exclusion. The TCR beta CDR3 regions underwent amplification from RNA transcripts. After a first-round RT-PCR with HTBI primers, a second-round multiplex PCR was run. Each CDR3 protein gets one entry after TCRdb re-called the multiplex PCR reads with MiXCR. The sample has over a million distinct CDR3 sequences, roughly 35% seen once. The CDR3 is 14 residues long. The V and J ends lost 4 bases and 2 bases respectively, with 12 bases between them. Germline V gives CDR1 SGHTA, CDR2 FQGTGA. Ten or more counts support this clonotype. The antigen remains undetermined.

The sequenced sample consisted of peripheral blood or thyroid tissue (not recorded which). The origin of this receptor is an adult man with Graves' hyperthyroidism. The chain has TRBV7-3 and TRBJ2-7; D gene ambiguous. CDR3 sequence reads: CASSYDGPPYEQYF. CDR3 in DNA: TGTGCCAGCAGCTACGATGGACCCCCCTACGAGCAGTACTTC.